This T cell receptor beta chain was documented in a study of breast tumors, draining lymph nodes, adjacent tissues. Concerning this clonotype: The antigen remains unidentified. The junction departs from the called germline gene at one end, perhaps through a read error.

CDR3 length: 14 amino acids. CDR1 is MGHRA and CDR2 is YSYEKL in the germline V gene. Broader study findings: Compared with basal-like, luminal-like tumors shared significantly more repertoire with nontumor tissue.

The lymph nodes were axillary draining lymph nodes from breast cancer patients. TCRdb reanalysed the multiplex PCR reads using MiXCR and keeps one entry per CDR3 protein. The sample lists fewer than 140,000 distinct CDR3 sequences, more than 30% occurring once. The chain has TRBV4-1 and TRBJ1-2; D unresolved. Sequenced sample: axillary lymph node tissue. The sequence derives from a female donor with breast cancer. Some clones in this sample may be carry-over from other donors' samples. CDR3 loop: CASSQDGSNDGYTF. The CDR3 bases are TGCGCCAGCAGCCAAGATGGCAGTAACGATGGCTACACCTTC.